This section outlines one T cell receptor beta chain sequence together with its context. The data are from a study of blood T cell repertoires in COVID-19. The overall study: The origin of the acute and convalescent COVID-19 samples was the United States, Italy and Spain.

Repertoires were generated with immunoSEQ multiplex PCR, while TCRdb's copy carries only in-frame clones and drops some. This repertoire shows a few hundred thousand clones, approximately 92% found once; its top ten account for about 1.1%. With 0 bases removed from V and 1 base from J, the gap between germline ends came to 10 bases. Germline CDR1 reads SGDLS; CDR2 reads YYNGEE. This CDR3 has 15 residues. The cohort comprised adults aged about 18 to 90 years residing in under 30 US areas. Symptom resolution, clearance, or two negative PCRs marked the recovered donors of Cohort 3. The source of this sequence is a young man who had recovered from COVID-19. Sequenced sample: PBMCs or T cells enriched from blood (not recorded which). This chain joins TRBV9 and TRBJ2-5; D ambiguous. DNA for the CDR3: TGTGCCAGCAGCGTAGCTGGCCGGGTCCAAGAGACCCAGTACTTC. Translated: CASSVAGRVQETQYF.